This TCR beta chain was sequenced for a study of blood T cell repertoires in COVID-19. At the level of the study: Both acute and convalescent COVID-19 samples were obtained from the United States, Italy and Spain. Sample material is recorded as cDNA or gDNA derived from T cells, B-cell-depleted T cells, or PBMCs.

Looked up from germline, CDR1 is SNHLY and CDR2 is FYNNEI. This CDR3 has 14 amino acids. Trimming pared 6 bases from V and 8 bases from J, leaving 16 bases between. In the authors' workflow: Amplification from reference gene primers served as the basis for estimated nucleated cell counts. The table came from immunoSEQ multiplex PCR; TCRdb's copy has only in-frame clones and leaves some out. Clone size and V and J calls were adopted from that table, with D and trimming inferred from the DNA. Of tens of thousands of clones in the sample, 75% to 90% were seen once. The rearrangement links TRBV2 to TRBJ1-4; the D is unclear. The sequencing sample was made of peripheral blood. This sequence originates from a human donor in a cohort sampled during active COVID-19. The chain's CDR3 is CASRRSQIVEKLFF. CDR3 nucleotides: TGTGCCAGCAGGAGATCCCAAATCGTGGAAAAACTGTTTTTT.